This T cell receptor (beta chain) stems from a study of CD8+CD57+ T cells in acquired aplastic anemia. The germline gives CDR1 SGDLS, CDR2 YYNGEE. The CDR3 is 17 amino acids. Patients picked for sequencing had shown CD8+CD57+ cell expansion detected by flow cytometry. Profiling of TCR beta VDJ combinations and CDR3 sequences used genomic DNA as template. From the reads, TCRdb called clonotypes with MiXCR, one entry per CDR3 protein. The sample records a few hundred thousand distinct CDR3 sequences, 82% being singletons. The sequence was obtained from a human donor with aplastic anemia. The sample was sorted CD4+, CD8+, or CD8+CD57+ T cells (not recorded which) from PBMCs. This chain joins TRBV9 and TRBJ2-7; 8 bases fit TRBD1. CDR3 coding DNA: TGTGCCAGCAGCGGGGGGGACCGACAGGGGTGCTCCTACGAGCAGAACGTC. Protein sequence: CASSGGDRQGCSYEQNV.